This T cell receptor beta chain was recovered during a study of vaccination effects on CD4 cells after COVID-19. Study-wide context: Post-vaccine draws lagged the second dose by a median of 72 days.

After expansion with viral peptide pools in the ViraFEST assay, antigen-specific CD4+ T cells were sequenced. Isolation of CD4+ T cells took place after approximately 10 days of culture. Everyone in the study got two shots of either the BNT162b2 or mRNA-1273 vaccine. Each culture had half its medium swapped for IL-2 medium on days 3 and 7. Germline V gene lookup returns CDR1 LNHNV and CDR2 YYDKDF (reference sequence). V gave up 0 bases and J gave up 3 bases, with 15 bases separating them. The CDR3 sequence is 17 residues long. Notes on this clone: As yet, its antigen is unknown.

The table came from immunoSEQ multiplex PCR; TCRdb's copy has only in-frame clones and leaves some out. The table shows approximately 15,000 clones, with 75% occurring only once. Specimen: CD4+ T cells from PBMCs cultured with HCoV-NL63 spike peptides, collected after COVID-19 vaccination. This TCR came from a human donor who received a COVID-19 vaccine. This sequence joins TRBV15 and TRBJ2-4; D may be TRBD1 (5 bases). Written as DNA, the CDR3 is TGTGCCACCAGCAGAGATTGGGCAGGGATCGACAAAAACATTCAGTACTTC. This codes for CATSRDWAGIDKNIQYF.